The 5 T cell receptor beta chains listed next were all sequenced from one sample in a study of Graves' ophthalmopathy and Graves' hyperthyroidism. Amplification targeted the TCR beta CDR3 regions, with RNA transcripts as the source material. HTBI-primed RT-PCR formed the first round, and a multiplex PCR formed the second. TCRdb used MiXCR to reprocess the multiplex PCR reads, holding one entry per CDR3 protein. The sample has over a million distinct CDR3 sequences, about 40% seen once. The specimen sequenced was peripheral blood or thyroid tissue (not recorded which). The receptors originated from an adult man with Graves' hyperthyroidism.

This clonotype was detected many times. V and J are TRBV7-8 and TRBJ2-7, with D maybe TRBD2 (5 bases). The length of the CDR3 is 15 residues. Germline values: CDR1 SGHVS, CDR2 FQNEAQ. V was pared by 2 bases and J by 5 bases, with 16 bases between. The CDR3 nucleotides read TGTGCCAGCAGCTTATTCGGCCCCTGGGGAGACGAGCAGTACTTC. Its protein is CASSLFGPWGDEQYF.

This clonotype was counted ten times or more. DNA for the CDR3: TGTGCCAGTAGACACCGGACAGGGCAAGAGACCCAGTACTTC. Protein product: CASRHRTGQETQYF. The V gene is TRBV19, the J gene TRBJ2-5; TRBD1 agrees at 8 bases. This CDR3 has 14 amino acids. With V trimmed by 6 bases and J by 2 bases, 5 bases remained unmatched. Germline V gives CDR1 LNHDA, CDR2 SQIVND (reference sequence).

This clonotype was counted at least ten times. This chain connects TRBV10-2 to TRBJ1-1, with no clear D. V lost 6 bases, J lost 1 base, and 12 bases lay in between. The germline V gene has CDR1 WSHSY and CDR2 SAAADI. This CDR3 is built from 14 residues. The DNA of the CDR3 is TGCGCCAGCAGAAATACAGCAGCGAACACTGAAGCTTTCTTT. It encodes CASRNTAANTEAFF.

In regard to this clonotype: This may come from a read error, since a much larger clone is one base off. The chain recombines TRBV20-1 with TRBJ1-1; TRBD1 agrees at 7 bases. This CDR3 has 13 amino acids. Germline V gene sequence: CDR1 DFQATT, CDR2 SNEGSKA (reference sequence). With V trimmed by 5 bases and J by 5 bases, 8 bases remained unmatched. The CDR3 nucleotides read TGCAGTGCTCAAGTGGACAGGATGACTGAAGCTTTCTTT. This gives the protein CSAQVDRMTEAFF.

As concerns this clonotype: With a much larger clone just one base away, this may be a read error. The chain recombines TRBV20-1 with TRBJ1-2; no definite D call. Germline values: CDR1 DFQATT, CDR2 SNEGSKA (reference sequence). The CDR3 is made up of 11 amino acids. The V end lost 3 bases, the J end lost 4 bases, and 6 bases lay between the germline ends. CDR3 in DNA: TGCAGTGCTAGCGACGCCTATGGCTACACCTTC. It is translated as CSASDAYGYTF.